Presented here are 20 T cell receptor beta chains from one specimen sequenced in a study of T cell responses to AZD1222 COVID-19 vaccine (dated by TCRdb to the early 2020s). The time point label on this specimen signifies: about 28 days (+/-7) after the second vaccine dose. The receptor library was made with the immunoSEQ multiplex PCR assay. TCRdb retrieved this table from immuneACCESS and kept in-frame rearrangements only. Not all clones are present; in checked studies, unresolved V genes account for under half, and no reason is known for the remainder. This sample has around 140,000 clones in its table, and 80% to 95% of those were observed once. Less than 3.5% of the sample comes from the top ten. The input for sequencing was peripheral blood, taken 28 days after the second AZD1222 dose. The receptors here all came from an adult who received the AZD1222 COVID-19 vaccine.

The rearrangement uses TRBV9 and TRBJ2-1; TRBD2 matches 9 bases. V lost 2 bases, J lost 1 base, and 1 base stayed unmatched. The germline V gene encodes CDR1 SGDLS and CDR2 YYNGEE. This CDR3 is 15 amino acids long. CDR3 in amino acids: CASSVSGSSYNEQFF. DNA of the CDR3: TGTGCCAGCAGCGTTAGCGGGAGTTCCTACAATGAGCAGTTCTTC.

The chain couples TRBV15 to TRBJ1-2; D is uncertain. The CDR3 runs 14 residues. CDR1 and CDR2 from the germline V gene are LNHNV and YYDKDF (reference sequence). Trimming cost V 5 bases and J 2 bases, with 12 bases left between them. The CDR3 DNA sequence: TGTGCCACCAGCGGCCAGGCAGCCAACTATGGCTACACCTTC. Its translation is CATSGQAANYGYTF.

The chain combines TRBV5-1 with TRBJ2-7; 9 nucleotides match TRBD1. Germline-derived CDR1 and CDR2 are SGHRS and YFSETQ. The J segment lost 2 bases and the V segment lost 4 bases, leaving 7 bases of the junction unmatched. This CDR3 has 15 residues. The CDR3 DNA is TGCGCCAGCAGCCCGGGACAGGGTCTTGCCTACGAGCAGTACTTC. This sequence encodes CASSPGQGLAYEQYF.

The CDR3 protein is CASSGQLSSYEQYF. As DNA, the CDR3 is TGTGCCAGTTCGGGACAGTTGAGCTCCTACGAGCAGTACTTC. The chain employs TRBV18 and TRBJ2-7, with 7 nucleotides matching TRBD1. CDR1 and CDR2 from the germline V gene are KGHSH and LQKENI. CDR3 length equals 14 residues. Unmatched junction bases numbered 8, after V lost 9 bases and J lost 0 bases.

This sequence joins TRBV28 and TRBJ2-7; D gene unclear. CDR1 is MDHEN, CDR2 SYDVKM, per germline. The CDR3 covers 10 residues. Trimming cost V 9 bases and J 5 bases, with 8 bases left between them. In DNA form, the CDR3 reads TGTGCCAGTCCTGACCACGAGCAGTACTTC. Protein product: CASPDHEQYF.

This clone was picked up one time. The V and J genes are TRBV6-4 and TRBJ1-1; D is unclear. CDR1 is MRHNA and CDR2 is SNTAGT in the germline V gene. Trimming shortened V by 4 bases and J by 4 bases, and 13 bases separated the two germline ends. This CDR3 is 14 amino acids long. CDR3 in amino acids: CASSVEGDSTEAFF. The CDR3 DNA is TGTGCCAGCAGTGTCGAGGGTGACTCCACTGAAGCTTTCTTT.

J is TRBJ1-3 and V is TRBV5-1; 9 bases line up with TRBD1. With 0 bases clipped from V and 8 bases from J, the junction kept 6 bases outside the gene matches. The CDR3 has 15 amino acids. CDR1 and CDR2 (germline): SGHRS, YFSETQ. The chain's CDR3 is CASSLGDREYDTIYF. As DNA, the CDR3 is TGCGCCAGCAGCTTGGGGGACAGGGAGTATGACACCATATATTTT.

The chain employs TRBV19 and TRBJ1-4; no clear D gene. With 7 bases removed from V and 10 bases from J, the gap between germline ends came to 16 bases. This CDR3 spans 13 amino acids. CDR1 LNHDA and CDR2 SQIVND come from the germline V gene (reference sequence). The CDR3 nucleotides read TGTGCCAGTACCCCCGCCGCACGGGGAAAACTGTTTTTT. Encoded protein: CASTPAARGKLFF.

As to this clone: Other DNA sequences in the same sample also yield this CDR3. This chain links TRBV15 with TRBJ2-7; 8 nucleotides align to TRBD2. Germline values: CDR1 LNHNV, CDR2 YYDKDF (reference sequence). J lost 4 bases, V lost 3 bases, and 5 bases had no gene match. The CDR3 spans 14 residues. CDR3 protein: CATSRGSGAYEQYF. DNA for the CDR3: TGTGCCACCAGCAGGGGTAGCGGGGCTTACGAGCAGTACTTC.

This chain joins TRBV9 and TRBJ2-2; 9 bases agree with TRBD2. CDR1 and CDR2 (germline): SGDLS, YYNGEE. The V segment lost 4 bases and the J segment 1 base; nucleotides outside the gene matches: 5. The CDR3 length is 16 residues. The CDR3 DNA reads as TGTGCCAGCAGCTTAGGACTAGCGCGGAACACCGGGGAGCTGTTTTTT. This sequence encodes CASSLGLARNTGELFF.

This chain connects TRBV30 to TRBJ1-1; D call uncertain. V lost 0 bases and J 6 bases, leaving 8 bases between the germline ends. Germline V lookup: CDR1 GTSNPN, CDR2 SVGIG (reference sequence). This CDR3 comprises 12 residues. In nucleotides, the CDR3 is TGTGCCTGGAGTGTACTTTTCGCTGAAGCTTTCTTT. The encoded protein is CAWSVLFAEAFF.

The J gene is TRBJ1-6, the V gene TRBV5-8; 7 nucleotides align to TRBD1. There are 16 residues in the CDR3. The germline CDR1 and CDR2 sequences are SGHTS and YDEGEE. The ends lost 4 bases at V and 6 bases at J; junction bases unmatched: 10. In DNA form, the CDR3 reads TGTGCCAGCAGCCGGACAGGAAGGGTTGCTAATTCACCCCTCCACTTT. Protein: CASSRTGRVANSPLHF.

The gene calls are TRBV7-8 and TRBJ1-4, with D uncertain. With 5 bases removed from V and 8 bases from J, the gap between germline ends came to 15 bases. CDR3 size: 14 residues. Germline-derived CDR1 and CDR2 are SGHVS and FQNEAQ. Written as DNA, the CDR3 is TGTGCCAGCAGCGCCCGCCCAGGATACGAAAAACTGTTTTTT. It encodes CASSARPGYEKLFF.

CDR3 protein: CAWSLAENTEAFF. In nucleotides, the CDR3 is TGTGCCTGGAGTCTAGCGGAGAACACTGAAGCTTTCTTT. This chain uses TRBV30 with TRBJ1-1; D not resolved. CDR1 and CDR2 from the germline V gene are GTSNPN and SVGIG (reference sequence). The V gene lost 2 bases and the J gene lost 1 base, with 8 bases spanning the gap. This CDR3 spans 13 amino acids.

This clone was detected only once. V and J are TRBV6-6 and TRBJ2-2; a weak D match, TRBD1 (5 bases). Germline V lookup: CDR1 MNHNY, CDR2 SVGAGI (reference sequence). The CDR3 spans 12 residues. V was pared by 8 bases and J by 1 base, with 5 bases between. The CDR3 loop reads CASQGNTGELFF. The CDR3 bases are TGTGCCAGCCAGGGGAACACCGGGGAGCTGTTTTTT.

V is TRBV6-6 and J is TRBJ2-5; 9 positions agree with TRBD2. Trimming took 1 base from V and 3 from J; bases not matched to a gene: 3. This CDR3 has 15 amino acids. CDR1 and CDR2 from the germline V gene are MNHNY and SVGAGI (reference sequence). CDR3 DNA sequence: TGTGCCAGCAGTTACTTAGCGGGAGCAGAAGAGACCCAGTACTTC. Amino acid sequence: CASSYLAGAEETQYF.

This clone was found once. This chain connects TRBV5-4 to TRBJ2-5; 7 bases match TRBD1. The CDR3 sequence is 15 residues long. The V segment lost 4 bases and the J segment 5 bases; nucleotides outside the gene matches: 11. Germline lookup yields CDR1 SGHNT and CDR2 YYREEE (reference sequence). The CDR3 spells CASSEGTRRGETQYF. The CDR3 nucleotides read TGTGCCAGCAGCGAGGGGACCCGCAGGGGGGAGACCCAGTACTTC. Full variable domain (missing parts from reference TRBV5-4 and TRBJ2-5): ETGVTQSPTHLIKTRGQQVTLRCSSQSGHNTVSWYQQALGQGPQFIFQYYREEENGRGNFPPRFSGLQFPNYSSELNVNALELDDSALYLCASSEGTRRGETQYFGPGTRLLVL.

The chain uses TRBV30 and TRBJ1-2; tentative D call: TRBD1 (5 bases). CDR1 and CDR2 from the germline V gene are GTSNPN and SVGIG (reference sequence). The CDR3 length is 16 residues. The V end was cut by 8 bases, the J end by 3 bases, with 25 bases between. This chain's CDR3 is CAGAQVWGSMDYGYTF. The CDR3 DNA follows: TGTGCCGGGGCTCAGGTATGGGGCTCGATGGACTATGGCTACACCTTC.

The chain employs TRBV28 and TRBJ1-3; D is perhaps TRBD1 (5 bases). Germline values: CDR1 MDHEN, CDR2 SYDVKM. Trimming took off 8 bases at V and 0 bases at J, with 14 bases between the two ends. The CDR3 sequence is 15 residues long. The CDR3 sequence is CASETGPNSGNTIYF. DNA of the CDR3: TGTGCCAGCGAAACAGGACCCAACTCTGGAAACACCATATATTTT.

V usage is TRBV28 and J usage is TRBJ2-5; TRBD1 might be the D (5 bases). V lost 5 bases to trimming and J lost 2 bases, with 12 bases between them. This CDR3 is built from 14 residues. Looked up from germline, CDR1 is MDHEN and CDR2 is SYDVKM. The CDR3 here is CASSVQDIQETQYF. In DNA form, the CDR3 reads TGTGCCAGCAGTGTACAGGATATTCAAGAGACCCAGTACTTC.